A selection of T cell receptor beta chains follows, all from one sample in a study of blood T cells in healthy people across ages. Using its own MiXCR run on the 5' RACE reads, TCRdb lists one record per CDR3 protein. The repertoire includes 800,000 or so distinct CDR3 sequences, approximately 67% of them detected once, and about a quarter sits in the top ten. The sample was blood. Receptor source: a man aged 30-40 years in good health. Both conserved end residues are part of each CDR3. Clone size is not always given. Where it is, it says once, few, many or a class for expanded clones.

len: 13
abundance: many
j_gene: TRBJ1-5
v_gene: TRBV7-2
CDR3aa: CASSGDREQPQHF

len: 12
abundance: NA
j_gene: TRBJ2-2
v_gene: TRBV10-2
CDR3aa: CASVDGPGELFF

len: 15
abundance: NA
j_gene: TRBJ2-4
v_gene: TRBV7-2
CDR3aa: CASSLGGGAVREQYF

len: 13
abundance: NA
j_gene: TRBJ1-2
v_gene: TRBV20-1
CDR3aa: CSAGILLGYGYTF

len: 13
abundance: NA
j_gene: TRBJ1-2
v_gene: TRBV7-9
CDR3aa: CASSPQGHGGYTF

len: 16
abundance: once
j_gene: NA
v_gene: TRBV7-2
CDR3aa: CASSLAASVASYEQYF

len: 18
abundance: few
j_gene: TRBJ2-7
v_gene: TRBV4-2
CDR3aa: CASSQETGYLMSSYEQYF

len: 18
abundance: NA
j_gene: NA
v_gene: TRBV7-2
CDR3aa: CASSLVTSGRTTPYEQYF

len: 14
abundance: NA
j_gene: TRBJ1-6
v_gene: TRBV3-1
CDR3aa: CASSLTWGDSPLHF

len: 13
abundance: few
j_gene: TRBJ2-4
v_gene: TRBV3-1
CDR3aa: CASSQDDKNIQYF

len: 15
abundance: NA
j_gene: TRBJ2-7
v_gene: TRBV12-3/TRBV12-4
CDR3aa: CASRLGTSGVYEQYF

len: 16
abundance: NA
j_gene: TRBJ2-7
v_gene: TRBV6-1
CDR3aa: CASSKGYEAGGHEQYF

len: 14
abundance: NA
j_gene: TRBJ2-5
v_gene: TRBV28
CDR3aa: CASSRSAGAETQYF

len: 15
abundance: NA
j_gene: TRBJ2-3
v_gene: TRBV5-1
CDR3aa: CASSLTGGGTDTQYF

len: 15
abundance: NA
j_gene: NA
v_gene: TRBV28
CDR3aa: CASSLVASGLNEQYF

len: 14
abundance: NA
j_gene: TRBJ1-6
v_gene: TRBV27
CDR3aa: CASSLNRGSSPLHF

len: 13
abundance: few
j_gene: TRBJ2-7
v_gene: TRBV5-1
CDR3aa: CASSSWDTHEQYF

len: 15
abundance: few
j_gene: TRBJ2-7
v_gene: TRBV4-2
CDR3aa: CASSQDRSSSYEQYF

len: 15
abundance: few
j_gene: TRBJ2-4
v_gene: TRBV5-1
CDR3aa: CASRATGLAKNIQYF

len: 13
abundance: NA
j_gene: TRBJ1-1
v_gene: TRBV29-1
CDR3aa: CRVTGATNTEAFF

len: 15
abundance: NA
j_gene: TRBJ2-3
v_gene: TRBV3-1
CDR3aa: CASSQDYGGLDTQYF

len: 16
abundance: few
j_gene: TRBJ2-7
v_gene: TRBV28
CDR3aa: CASSLSVLGFEYEQYF

len: 13
abundance: few
j_gene: TRBJ2-1
v_gene: TRBV20-1
CDR3aa: CSAFIIEGSEQFF

len: 19
abundance: NA
j_gene: TRBJ2-1
v_gene: TRBV15
CDR3aa: CATSYRDRVSDSSYNEQFF

len: 16
abundance: NA
j_gene: TRBJ2-6
v_gene: TRBV7-2
CDR3aa: CASSLRTASGANVLTF

len: 17
abundance: NA
j_gene: TRBJ2-6
v_gene: TRBV9
CDR3aa: CASSSHIGRSGANVLTF

len: 12
abundance: once
j_gene: TRBJ2-5
v_gene: TRBV29-1
CDR3aa: CSVTSEGWEQYF

len: 14
abundance: NA
j_gene: NA
v_gene: TRBV7-2
CDR3aa: CASSLQRRAHEQYF

len: 13
abundance: NA
j_gene: TRBJ2-7
v_gene: TRBV29-1
CDR3aa: CSVRASGSREQYF

len: 17
abundance: NA
j_gene: TRBJ2-1
v_gene: TRBV4-3
CDR3aa: CASSQDPGTGGRDEQFF

len: 16
abundance: NA
j_gene: TRBJ2-5
v_gene: TRBV6-2/TRBV6-3
CDR3aa: CASSTLGQSPQETQYF

len: 15
abundance: NA
j_gene: TRBJ2-3
v_gene: TRBV10-3
CDR3aa: CAISETVLRTDTQYF

len: 14
abundance: NA
j_gene: TRBJ2-3
v_gene: TRBV29-1
CDR3aa: CSVESLGITDTQYF

len: 12
abundance: NA
j_gene: NA
v_gene: TRBV20-1
CDR3aa: CSARWQGHEQYF

len: 15
abundance: NA
j_gene: TRBJ2-3
v_gene: TRBV7-2
CDR3aa: CASSQDRISTDTQYF

len: 13
abundance: once
j_gene: TRBJ2-7
v_gene: TRBV15
CDR3aa: CATGGESSYEQYF

len: 15
abundance: few
j_gene: TRBJ2-3
v_gene: TRBV7-2
CDR3aa: CASSPSSGGLGTQYF

len: 17
abundance: NA
j_gene: TRBJ2-3
v_gene: TRBV3-1
CDR3aa: CASSPPLGRGGEDTQYF

len: 12
abundance: NA
j_gene: TRBJ1-2
v_gene: TRBV30
CDR3aa: CAWSEANYGYTF

len: 10
abundance: NA
j_gene: TRBJ2-7
v_gene: TRBV2
CDR3aa: CASLAYEQYF

len: 13
abundance: NA
j_gene: TRBJ2-1
v_gene: TRBV10-3
CDR3aa: CAIRPGLGGEQFF

len: 16
abundance: NA
j_gene: TRBJ1-5
v_gene: TRBV6-6
CDR3aa: CASSWGQRYSNQPQHF

len: 13
abundance: NA
j_gene: TRBJ2-1
v_gene: TRBV9
CDR3aa: CASSVVGENEQFF

len: 14
abundance: NA
j_gene: TRBJ2-7
v_gene: TRBV25-1
CDR3aa: CASSEGGFSYEQYF

len: 18
abundance: NA
j_gene: TRBJ2-1
v_gene: TRBV5-1
CDR3aa: CASSSPYDSGVPGNEQFF

len: 15
abundance: NA
j_gene: TRBJ1-2
v_gene: TRBV28
CDR3aa: CASSPRGTKDDGYTF

len: 15
abundance: NA
j_gene: TRBJ1-4
v_gene: TRBV12-3/TRBV12-4
CDR3aa: CASSPRGLGVEKLFF

len: 15
abundance: NA
j_gene: TRBJ1-2
v_gene: TRBV4-3
CDR3aa: CASSQGDRGLDGYTF

len: 16
abundance: NA
j_gene: TRBJ2-3
v_gene: TRBV6-5
CDR3aa: CASSRGVSSFTDTQYF

len: 11
abundance: NA
j_gene: TRBJ1-2
v_gene: TRBV25-1
CDR3aa: CASYTGYGYTF

len: 16
abundance: NA
j_gene: TRBJ1-1
v_gene: TRBV12-3/TRBV12-4
CDR3aa: CASSSSWTGPNTEAFF

len: 17
abundance: NA
j_gene: TRBJ1-6
v_gene: TRBV7-8
CDR3aa: CASSSSGQVLLKSPLHF

len: 16
abundance: NA
j_gene: TRBJ2-1
v_gene: TRBV6-2/TRBV6-3
CDR3aa: CASSRTGAGSYNEQFF

len: 14
abundance: NA
j_gene: TRBJ2-2
v_gene: TRBV6-2/TRBV6-3
CDR3aa: CASSPTSLAGELFF